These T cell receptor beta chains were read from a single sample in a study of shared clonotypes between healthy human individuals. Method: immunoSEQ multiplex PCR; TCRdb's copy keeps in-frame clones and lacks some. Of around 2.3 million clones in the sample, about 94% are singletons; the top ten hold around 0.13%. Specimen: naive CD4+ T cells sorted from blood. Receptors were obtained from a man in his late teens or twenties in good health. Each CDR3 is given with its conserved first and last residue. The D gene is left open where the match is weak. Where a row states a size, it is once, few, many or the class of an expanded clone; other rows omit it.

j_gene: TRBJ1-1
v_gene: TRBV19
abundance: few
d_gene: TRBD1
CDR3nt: TGTGCCAGTTTAACCGGGACAGTGAACACTGAAGCTTTCTTT
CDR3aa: CASLTGTVNTEAFF

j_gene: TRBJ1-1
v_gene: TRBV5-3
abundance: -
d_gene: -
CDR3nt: TGTGCCAGAAGCTTAGTATACACAGCTGAGAACACTGAAGCTTTCTTT
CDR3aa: CARSLVYTAENTEAFF

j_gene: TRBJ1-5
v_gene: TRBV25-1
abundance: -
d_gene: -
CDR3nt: TGTGCCAGTTCTCCCGGGACCCATCAGCCCCAGCATTTT
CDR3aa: CASSPGTHQPQHF

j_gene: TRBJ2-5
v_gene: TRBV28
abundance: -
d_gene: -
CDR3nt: TGTGCCAGCAGTTTATTGTCCGGGGTATACCAAGAGACCCAGTACTTC
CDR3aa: CASSLLSGVYQETQYF

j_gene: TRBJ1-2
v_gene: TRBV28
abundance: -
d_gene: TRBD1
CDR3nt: TGTGCCAGCATGCCTTCAGACAGGGCTAACTATGGCTACACCTTC
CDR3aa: CASMPSDRANYGYTF

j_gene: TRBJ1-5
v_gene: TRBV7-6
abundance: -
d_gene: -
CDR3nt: TGTGCCAGCAGCTTGGTCGGGGAGGATCAGCCCCAGCATTTT
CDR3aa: CASSLVGEDQPQHF

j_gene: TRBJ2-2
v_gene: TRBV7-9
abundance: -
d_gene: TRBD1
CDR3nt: TGTGCCAGCAGCTTCCAGGGGGCGCAACCCGGGGAGCTGTTTTTT
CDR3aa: CASSFQGAQPGELFF

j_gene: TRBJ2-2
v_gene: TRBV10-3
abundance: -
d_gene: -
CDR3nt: TGTGCCATCAGTGAAACTTTGGGGACCGGGGAGCTGTTTTTT
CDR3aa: CAISETLGTGELFF

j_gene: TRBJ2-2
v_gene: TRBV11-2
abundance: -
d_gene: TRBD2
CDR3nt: TGTGCCAGCAGCCTCCGGGAGGGGAACACCGGGGAGCTGTTTTTT
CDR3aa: CASSLREGNTGELFF

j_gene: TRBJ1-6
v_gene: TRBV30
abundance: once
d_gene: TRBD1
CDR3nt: TGTGCCTGGAGTGTACCGGACAGGGGTAATTCACCCCTCCACTTT
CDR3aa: CAWSVPDRGNSPLHF

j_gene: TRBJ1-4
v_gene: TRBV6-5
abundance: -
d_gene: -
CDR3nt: TGTGCCAGCAGTTACGGGCAGTCCTCGGTAAAACTGTTTTTT
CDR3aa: CASSYGQSSVKLFF

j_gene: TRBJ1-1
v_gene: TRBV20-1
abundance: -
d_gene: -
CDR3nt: TGCAGTGCTACTCACACTGAAGCTTTCTTT
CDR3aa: CSATHTEAFF

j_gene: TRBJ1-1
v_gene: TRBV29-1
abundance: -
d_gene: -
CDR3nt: TGCAGCGTTACAGGGATAAACACTGAAGCTTTCTTT
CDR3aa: CSVTGINTEAFF

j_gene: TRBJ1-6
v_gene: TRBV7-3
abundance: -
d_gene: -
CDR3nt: TGTGCCAGCAGCTCCGGTAATTCACCCCTCCACTTT
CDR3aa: CASSSGNSPLHF

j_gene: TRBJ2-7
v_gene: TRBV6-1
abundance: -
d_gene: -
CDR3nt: TGTGCCAGCAGTGGTTATTGGGTGGGGCGGACGAGCTCCTACGAGCAGTACTTC
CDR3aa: CASSGYWVGRTSSYEQYF

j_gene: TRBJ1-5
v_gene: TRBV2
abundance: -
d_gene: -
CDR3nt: TGTGCCAGCAGTGGTGTGGGGGGACTGCAGCCCCAGCATTTT
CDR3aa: CASSGVGGLQPQHF

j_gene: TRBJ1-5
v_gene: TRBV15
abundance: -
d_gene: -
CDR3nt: TGTGCCACCAGCAGGGACCCTAAGGGGGGCCCCCAGCATTTT
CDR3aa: CATSRDPKGGPQHF

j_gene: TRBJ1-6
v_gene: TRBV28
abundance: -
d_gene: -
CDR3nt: TGTGCCAGCAGTTCTGACGGGAATTCACCCCTCCACTTT
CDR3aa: CASSSDGNSPLHF

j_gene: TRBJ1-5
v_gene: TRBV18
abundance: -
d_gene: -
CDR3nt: TGTGCCAGCTCCCCCGGGTCTAGCAATCAGCCCCAGCATTTT
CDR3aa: CASSPGSSNQPQHF

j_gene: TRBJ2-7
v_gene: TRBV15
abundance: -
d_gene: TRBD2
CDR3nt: TGTGCCACCAGCAGAGATATACGGGGGGACTACGAGCAGTACTTC
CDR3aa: CATSRDIRGDYEQYF

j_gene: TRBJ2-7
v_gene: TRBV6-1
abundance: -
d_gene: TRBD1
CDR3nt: TGTGCCAGCGAGGCCCGGGACAGCTCTACCTACGAGCAGTACTTC
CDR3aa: CASEARDSSTYEQYF

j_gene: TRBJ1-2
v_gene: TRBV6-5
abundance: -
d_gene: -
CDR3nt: TGTGCCAGCAGTTACTCTGGGGCCGGGGGCTATGGCTACACCTTC
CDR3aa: CASSYSGAGGYGYTF

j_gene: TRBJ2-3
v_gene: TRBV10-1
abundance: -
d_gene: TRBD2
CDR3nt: TGCGCCAGCAGCACTAGCGGGGGGGCTATAGATACGCAGTATTTT
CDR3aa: CASSTSGGAIDTQYF

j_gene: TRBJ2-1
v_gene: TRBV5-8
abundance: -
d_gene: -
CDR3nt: TGTGCCAGCAGCTTACTCCCACATGAGCAGTTCTTC
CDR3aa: CASSLLPHEQFF

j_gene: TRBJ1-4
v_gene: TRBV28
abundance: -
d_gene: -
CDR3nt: TGTGCCAGCACCACTTATCGGGAAAATGAAAAACTGTTTTTT
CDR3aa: CASTTYRENEKLFF

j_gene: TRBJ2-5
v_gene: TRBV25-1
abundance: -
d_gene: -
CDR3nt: TGTGCCAGCAGTGAATATTCAAACCAAGAGACCCAGTACTTC
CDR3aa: CASSEYSNQETQYF

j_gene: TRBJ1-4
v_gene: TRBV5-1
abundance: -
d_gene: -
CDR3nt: TGCGCCAGCAGCGCGACAGGTGGAAAACTGTTTTTT
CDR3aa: CASSATGGKLFF

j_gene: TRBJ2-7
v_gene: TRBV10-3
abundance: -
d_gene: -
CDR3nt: TGTGCCATCAGTCTTAGCGGCACCATGCGGGAGCAGTACTTC
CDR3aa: CAISLSGTMREQYF

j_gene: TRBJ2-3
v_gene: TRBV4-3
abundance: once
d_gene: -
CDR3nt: TGCGCCAGCAGCCAAGATAAAACAGGGCCCTTCGCAGATACGCAGTATTTT
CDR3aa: CASSQDKTGPFADTQYF

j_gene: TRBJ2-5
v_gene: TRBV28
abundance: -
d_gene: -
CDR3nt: TGTGCCAGCAGTGCCGAGGCGGGGACCCAGTACTTC
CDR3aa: CASSAEAGTQYF

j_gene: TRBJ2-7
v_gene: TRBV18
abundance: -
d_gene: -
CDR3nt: TGTGCCAGCTCACCTACTGGCGCCTCCTACGAGCAGTACTTC
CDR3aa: CASSPTGASYEQYF

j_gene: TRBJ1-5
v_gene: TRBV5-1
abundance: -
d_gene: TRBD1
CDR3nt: TGCGCCAGCAGCTCAGGGACAGGGGCATGGCAGCCCCAGCATTTT
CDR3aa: CASSSGTGAWQPQHF

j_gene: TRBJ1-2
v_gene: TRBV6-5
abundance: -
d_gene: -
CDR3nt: TGTGCCAGCAGTTATACACCGACAGGACCTAACTATGGCTACACCTTC
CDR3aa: CASSYTPTGPNYGYTF

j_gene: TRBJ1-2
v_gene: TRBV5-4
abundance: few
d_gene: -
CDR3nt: TGTGCCAGCAGCTTGAGGGGAGCTTTCTATGGCTACACCTTC
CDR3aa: CASSLRGAFYGYTF

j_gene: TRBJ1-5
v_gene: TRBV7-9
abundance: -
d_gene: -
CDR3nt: TGTGCCAGCAGCTTAAGCCTTTTCGGGGGTGATCAGCCCCAGCATTTT
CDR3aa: CASSLSLFGGDQPQHF

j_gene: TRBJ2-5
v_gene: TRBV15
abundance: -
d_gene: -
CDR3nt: TGTGCCACCAGCAGAGATTTTCTGGGGGCGGAGACCCAGTACTTC
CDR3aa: CATSRDFLGAETQYF

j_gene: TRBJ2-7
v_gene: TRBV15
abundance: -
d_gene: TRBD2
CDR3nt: TGTGCCACCAGCTTAAGGACTAGCGGGAACTACGAGCAGTACTTC
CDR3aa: CATSLRTSGNYEQYF

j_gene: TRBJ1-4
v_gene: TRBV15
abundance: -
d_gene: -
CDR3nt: TGTGCCACCAGCAGAGATTACATCCCAACTAATGAAAAACTGTTTTTT
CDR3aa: CATSRDYIPTNEKLFF

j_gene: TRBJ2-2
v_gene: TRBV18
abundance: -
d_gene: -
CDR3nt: TGTGCCAGCTCACCAGGAGCGGAGCTTAACACCGGGGAGCTGTTTTTT
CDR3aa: CASSPGAELNTGELFF

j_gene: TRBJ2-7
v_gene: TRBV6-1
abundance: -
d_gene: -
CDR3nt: TGTGCCACCAGGGGGGGGAGCTACGAGCAGTACTTC
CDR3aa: CATRGGSYEQYF

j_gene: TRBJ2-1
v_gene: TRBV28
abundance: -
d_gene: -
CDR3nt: TGTGCCAGCAGCGGAGGGTACAATGAGCAGTTCTTC
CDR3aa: CASSGGYNEQFF

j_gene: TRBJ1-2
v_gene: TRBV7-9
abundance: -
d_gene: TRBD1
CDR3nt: TGTGCCAGCAGCTCCTACAACCGACAGGGAAGTAACTATGGCTACACCTTC
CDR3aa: CASSSYNRQGSNYGYTF

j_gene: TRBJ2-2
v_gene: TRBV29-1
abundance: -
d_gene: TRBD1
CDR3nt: TGCAGCGTTCGCCGGGACAGGGCGACCGGGGAGCTGTTTTTT
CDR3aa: CSVRRDRATGELFF

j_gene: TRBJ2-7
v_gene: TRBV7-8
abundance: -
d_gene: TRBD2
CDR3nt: TGTGCCAGCAGCTTATCCCCCGGGACTAGCGGCTACGAGCAGTACTTC
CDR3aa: CASSLSPGTSGYEQYF